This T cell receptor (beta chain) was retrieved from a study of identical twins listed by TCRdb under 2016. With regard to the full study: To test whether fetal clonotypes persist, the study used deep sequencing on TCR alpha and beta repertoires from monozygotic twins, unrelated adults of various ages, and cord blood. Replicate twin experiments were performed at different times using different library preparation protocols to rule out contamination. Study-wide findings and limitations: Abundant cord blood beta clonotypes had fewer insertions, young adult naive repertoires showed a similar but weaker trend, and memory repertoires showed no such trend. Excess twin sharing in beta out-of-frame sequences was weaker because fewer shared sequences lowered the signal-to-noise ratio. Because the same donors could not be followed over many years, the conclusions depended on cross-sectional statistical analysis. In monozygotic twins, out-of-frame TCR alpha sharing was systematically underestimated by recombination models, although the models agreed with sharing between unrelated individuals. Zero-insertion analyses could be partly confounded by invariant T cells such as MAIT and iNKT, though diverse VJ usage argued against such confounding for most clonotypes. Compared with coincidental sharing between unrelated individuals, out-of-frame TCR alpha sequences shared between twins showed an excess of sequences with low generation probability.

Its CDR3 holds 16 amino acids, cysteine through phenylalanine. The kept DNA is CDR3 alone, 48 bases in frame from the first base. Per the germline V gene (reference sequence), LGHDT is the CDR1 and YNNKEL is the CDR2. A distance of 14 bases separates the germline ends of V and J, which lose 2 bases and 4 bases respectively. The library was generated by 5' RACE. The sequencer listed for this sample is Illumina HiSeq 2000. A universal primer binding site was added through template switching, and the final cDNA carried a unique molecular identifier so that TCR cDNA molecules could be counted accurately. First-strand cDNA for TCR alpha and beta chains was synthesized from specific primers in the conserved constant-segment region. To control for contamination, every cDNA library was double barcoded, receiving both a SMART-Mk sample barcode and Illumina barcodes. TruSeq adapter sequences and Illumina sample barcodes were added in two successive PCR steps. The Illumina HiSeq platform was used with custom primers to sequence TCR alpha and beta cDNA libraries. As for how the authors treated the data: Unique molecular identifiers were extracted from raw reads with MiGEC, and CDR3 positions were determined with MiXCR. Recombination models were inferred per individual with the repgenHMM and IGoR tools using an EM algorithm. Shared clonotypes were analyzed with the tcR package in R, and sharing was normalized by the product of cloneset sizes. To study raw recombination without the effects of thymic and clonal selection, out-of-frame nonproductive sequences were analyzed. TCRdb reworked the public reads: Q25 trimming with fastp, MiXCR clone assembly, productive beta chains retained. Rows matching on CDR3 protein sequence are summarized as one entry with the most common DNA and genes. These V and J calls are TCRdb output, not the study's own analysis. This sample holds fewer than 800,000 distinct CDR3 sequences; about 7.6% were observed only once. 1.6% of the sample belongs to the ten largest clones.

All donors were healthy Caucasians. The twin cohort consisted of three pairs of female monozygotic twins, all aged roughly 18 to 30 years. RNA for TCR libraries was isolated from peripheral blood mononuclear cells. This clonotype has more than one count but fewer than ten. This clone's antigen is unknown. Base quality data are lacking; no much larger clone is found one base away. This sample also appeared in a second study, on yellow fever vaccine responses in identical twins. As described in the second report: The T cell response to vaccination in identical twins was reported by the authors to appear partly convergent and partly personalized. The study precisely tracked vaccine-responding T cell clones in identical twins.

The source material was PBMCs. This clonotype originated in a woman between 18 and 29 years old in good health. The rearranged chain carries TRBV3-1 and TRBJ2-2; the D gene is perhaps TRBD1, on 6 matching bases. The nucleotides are TGTGCCAGCAGCCAACAGGGGACCCTGGGCACCGGGGAGCTGTTTTTT. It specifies CASSQQGTLGTGELFF.